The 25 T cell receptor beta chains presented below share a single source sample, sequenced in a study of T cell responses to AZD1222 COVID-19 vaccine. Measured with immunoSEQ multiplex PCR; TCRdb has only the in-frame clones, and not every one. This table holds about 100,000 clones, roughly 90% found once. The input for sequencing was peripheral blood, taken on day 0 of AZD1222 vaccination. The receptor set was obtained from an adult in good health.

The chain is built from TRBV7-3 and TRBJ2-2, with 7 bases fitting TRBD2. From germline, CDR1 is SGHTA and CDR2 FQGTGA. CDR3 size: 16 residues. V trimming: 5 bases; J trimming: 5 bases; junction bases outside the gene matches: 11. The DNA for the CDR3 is TGTGCCAGCAGCCCTCCGGGGCTAGCGGCAACCGGGGAGCTGTTTTTT. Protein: CASSPPGLAATGELFF.

DNA of the CDR3: TGTGCCAGCAGCTTGGTTGTCACTGGGGCCAACGTCCTGACTTTC. Translating gives CASSLVVTGANVLTF. The chain employs TRBV5-5 and TRBJ2-6; D is undetermined. The germline V and J ends were trimmed by 0 bases and 2 bases, with 6 bases remaining between them. The germline V gene has CDR1 SGHKS and CDR2 YYEKEE (reference sequence). This CDR3 has 15 amino acids.

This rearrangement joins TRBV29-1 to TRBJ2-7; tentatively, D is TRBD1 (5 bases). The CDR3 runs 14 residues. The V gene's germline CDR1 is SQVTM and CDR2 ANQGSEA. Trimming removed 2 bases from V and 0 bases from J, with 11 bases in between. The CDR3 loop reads CSVENQGGSYEQYF. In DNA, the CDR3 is TGCAGCGTTGAAAACCAGGGTGGCTCCTACGAGCAGTACTTC.

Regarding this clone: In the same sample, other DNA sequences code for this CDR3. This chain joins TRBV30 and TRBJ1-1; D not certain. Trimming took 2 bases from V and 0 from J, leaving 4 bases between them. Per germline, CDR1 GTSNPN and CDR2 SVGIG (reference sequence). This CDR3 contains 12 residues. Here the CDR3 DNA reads TGTGCCTGGAGTAGGGTGAACACTGAAGCTTTCTTT. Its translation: CAWSRVNTEAFF.

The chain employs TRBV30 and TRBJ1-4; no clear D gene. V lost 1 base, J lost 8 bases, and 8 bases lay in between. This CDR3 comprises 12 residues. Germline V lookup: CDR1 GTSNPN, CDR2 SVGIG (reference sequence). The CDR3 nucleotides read TGTGCCTGGAGTGACGGCTCCGAAAAACTGTTTTTT. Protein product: CAWSDGSEKLFF.

Here the CDR3 DNA reads TGTGCCAGTAGTATATCGTCAGGGGGCAACTATGGCTACACCTTC. Translated, it gives CASSISSGGNYGYTF. This chain connects TRBV19 to TRBJ1-2; TRBD1 matches at 8 bases. This CDR3 comprises 15 residues. Germline V gene sequence: CDR1 LNHDA, CDR2 SQIVND (reference sequence). Losses at the gene ends were 2 bases for V and 2 bases for J; bases not matched to a gene: 4.

The CDR3 DNA sequence: TGTGCCACCCTACAGGGGGAGAACACTGAAGCTTTCTTT. It is translated as CATLQGENTEAFF. The chain combines TRBV18 with TRBJ1-1; 8 bases are shared with TRBD1. There are 13 residues in the CDR3. Germline V gene data show CDR1 as KGHSH and CDR2 as LQKENI. J was trimmed by 1 base and V by 10 bases; bases with no gene match: 5.

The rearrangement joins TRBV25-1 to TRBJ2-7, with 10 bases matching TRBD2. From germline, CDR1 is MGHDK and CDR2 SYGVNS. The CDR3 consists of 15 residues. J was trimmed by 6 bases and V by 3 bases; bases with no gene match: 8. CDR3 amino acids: CASSDISSGRAEQYF. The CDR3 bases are TGTGCCAGCAGTGATATCTCTAGCGGGAGAGCCGAGCAGTACTTC.

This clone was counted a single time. CDR3 DNA: TGTGCCAGCAGCTTAGCCAGCGGGACAGGGTGGGCAGATACGCAGTATTTT. It yields the protein CASSLASGTGWADTQYF. The V call is TRBV7-2, the J call TRBJ2-3; 9 nucleotides match TRBD1. This CDR3 spans 17 amino acids. Germline CDR1 SGHTA, CDR2 FQGNSA. V was pared by 0 bases and J by 4 bases, with 8 bases of the junction left unmatched.

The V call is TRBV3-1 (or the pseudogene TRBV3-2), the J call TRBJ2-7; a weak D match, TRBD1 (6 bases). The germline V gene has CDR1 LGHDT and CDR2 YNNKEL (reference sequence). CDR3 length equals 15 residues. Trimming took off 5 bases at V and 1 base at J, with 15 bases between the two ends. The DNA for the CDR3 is TGTGCCAGCAGCATCGACAGGCCCGCTTCCTACGAGCAGTACTTC. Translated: CASSIDRPASYEQYF.

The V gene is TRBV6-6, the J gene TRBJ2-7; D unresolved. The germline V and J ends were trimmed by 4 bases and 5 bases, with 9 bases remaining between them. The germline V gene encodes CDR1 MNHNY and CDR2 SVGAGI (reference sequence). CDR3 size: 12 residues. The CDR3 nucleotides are TGTGCCAGCAGTTCCCCGTTTGACGAGCAGTACTTC. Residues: CASSSPFDEQYF.

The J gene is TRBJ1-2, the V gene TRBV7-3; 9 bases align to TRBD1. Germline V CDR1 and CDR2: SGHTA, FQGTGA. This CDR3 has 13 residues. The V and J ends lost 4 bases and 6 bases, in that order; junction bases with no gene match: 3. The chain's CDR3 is CASSSGQGNGYTF. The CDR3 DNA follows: TGTGCCAGCAGCTCCGGACAGGGGAATGGCTACACCTTC.

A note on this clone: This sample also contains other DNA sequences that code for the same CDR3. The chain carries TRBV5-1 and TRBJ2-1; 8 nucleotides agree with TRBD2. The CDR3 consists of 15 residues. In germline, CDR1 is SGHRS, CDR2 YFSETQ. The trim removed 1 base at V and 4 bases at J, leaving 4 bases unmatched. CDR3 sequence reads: CASSLMASGYNEQFF. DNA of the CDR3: TGCGCCAGCAGCTTGATGGCTAGCGGGTACAATGAGCAGTTCTTC.

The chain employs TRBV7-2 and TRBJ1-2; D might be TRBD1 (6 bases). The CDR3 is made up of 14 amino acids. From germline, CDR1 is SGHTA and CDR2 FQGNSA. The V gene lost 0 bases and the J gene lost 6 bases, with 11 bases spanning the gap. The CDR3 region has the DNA TGTGCCAGCAGCTTAGCCAGGGGAGGCCATGGCTACACCTTC. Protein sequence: CASSLARGGHGYTF. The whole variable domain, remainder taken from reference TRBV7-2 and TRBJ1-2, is GAGVSQSPSNKVTEKGKDVELRCDPISGHTALYWYRQSLGQGLEFLIYFQGNSAPDKSGLPSDRFSAERTGGSVSTLTIQRTQQEDSAVYLCASSLARGGHGYTFGSGTRLTVV.

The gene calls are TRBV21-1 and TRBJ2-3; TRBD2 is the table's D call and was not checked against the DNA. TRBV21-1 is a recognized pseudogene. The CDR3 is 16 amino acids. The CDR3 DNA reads TGTGCCAGCAGCAAAGGTGGCGGGAGGGCCCCAGATACGCAGTATTTT. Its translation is CASSKGGGRAPDTQYF.

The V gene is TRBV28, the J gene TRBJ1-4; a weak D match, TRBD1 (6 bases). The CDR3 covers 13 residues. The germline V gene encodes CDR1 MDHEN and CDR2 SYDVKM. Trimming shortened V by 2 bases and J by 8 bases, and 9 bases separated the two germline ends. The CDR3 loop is CASSLTQGEKLFF. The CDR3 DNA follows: TGTGCCAGCAGTTTAACTCAGGGGGAAAAACTGTTTTTT.

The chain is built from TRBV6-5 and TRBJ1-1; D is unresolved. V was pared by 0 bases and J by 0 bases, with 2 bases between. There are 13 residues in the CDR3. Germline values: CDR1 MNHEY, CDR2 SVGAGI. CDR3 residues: CASSYSVNTEAFF. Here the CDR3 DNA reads TGTGCCAGCAGTTACTCGGTGAACACTGAAGCTTTCTTT.

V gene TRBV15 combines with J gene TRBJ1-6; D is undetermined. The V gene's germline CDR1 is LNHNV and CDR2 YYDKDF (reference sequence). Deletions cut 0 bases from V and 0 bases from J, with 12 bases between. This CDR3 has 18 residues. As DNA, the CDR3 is TGTGCCACCAGCAGAGATCGGGAAGCTAGCTCCTATAATTCACCCCTCCACTTT. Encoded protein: CATSRDREASSYNSPLHF. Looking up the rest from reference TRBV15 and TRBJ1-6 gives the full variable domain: DAMVIQNPRYQVTQFGKPVTLSCSQTLNHNVMYWYQQKSSQAPKLLFHYYDKDFNNEADTPDNFQSRRPNTSFCFLDIRSPGLGDTAMYLCATSRDREASSYNSPLHFGNGTRLTVT.

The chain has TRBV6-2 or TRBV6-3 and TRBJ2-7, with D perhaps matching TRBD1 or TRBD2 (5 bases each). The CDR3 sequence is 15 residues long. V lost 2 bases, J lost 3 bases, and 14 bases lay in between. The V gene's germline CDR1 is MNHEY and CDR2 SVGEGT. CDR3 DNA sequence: TGTGCCAGCAGTTACGAACCGGGGACCCACTACGAGCAGTACTTC. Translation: CASSYEPGTHYEQYF.

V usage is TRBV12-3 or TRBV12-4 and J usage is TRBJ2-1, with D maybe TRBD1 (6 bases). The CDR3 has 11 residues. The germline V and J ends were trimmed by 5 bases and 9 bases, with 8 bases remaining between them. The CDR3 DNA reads TGTGCCAGCAGTCCCAGGGGTGAGCAGTTCTTC. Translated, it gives CASSPRGEQFF.

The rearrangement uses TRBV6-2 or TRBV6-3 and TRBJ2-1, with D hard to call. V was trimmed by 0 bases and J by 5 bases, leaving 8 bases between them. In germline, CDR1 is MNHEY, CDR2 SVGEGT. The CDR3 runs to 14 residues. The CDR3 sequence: CASSYSLGNNEQFF. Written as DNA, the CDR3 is TGTGCCAGCAGTTACTCCCTAGGTAACAATGAGCAGTTCTTC.

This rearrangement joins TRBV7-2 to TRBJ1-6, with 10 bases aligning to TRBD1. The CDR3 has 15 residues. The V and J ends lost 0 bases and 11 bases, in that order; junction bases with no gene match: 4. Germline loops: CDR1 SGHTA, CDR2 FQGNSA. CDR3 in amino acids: CASSLATGQGTPLHF. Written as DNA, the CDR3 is TGTGCCAGCAGCTTAGCTACGGGACAGGGGACACCCCTCCACTTT.

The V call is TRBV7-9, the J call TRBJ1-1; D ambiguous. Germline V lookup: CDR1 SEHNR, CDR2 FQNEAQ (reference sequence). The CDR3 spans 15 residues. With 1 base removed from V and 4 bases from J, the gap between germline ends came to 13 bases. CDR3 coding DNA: TGTGCCAGCAGCTTAGGGGAGTGGGTGGGCACTGAAGCTTTCTTT. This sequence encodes CASSLGEWVGTEAFF.

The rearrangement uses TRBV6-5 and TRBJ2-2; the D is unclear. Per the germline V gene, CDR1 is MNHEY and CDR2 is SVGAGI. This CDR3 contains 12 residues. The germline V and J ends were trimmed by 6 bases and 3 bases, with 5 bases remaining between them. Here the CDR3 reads CASRTDTGELFF. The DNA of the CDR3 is TGTGCCAGCAGGACGGACACCGGGGAGCTGTTTTTT.

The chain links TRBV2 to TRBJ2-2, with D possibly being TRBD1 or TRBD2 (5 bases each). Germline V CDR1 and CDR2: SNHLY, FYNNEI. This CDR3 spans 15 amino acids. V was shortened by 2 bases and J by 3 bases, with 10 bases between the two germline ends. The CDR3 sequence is CASSESGRDTGELFF. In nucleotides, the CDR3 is TGTGCCAGCAGTGAATCGGGACGAGACACCGGGGAGCTGTTTTTT.